This T cell receptor beta chain emerged from a study of T-cell memory formation after mild COVID-19. For the study at large: Largely, the TCR clusters proved donor specific. Overall study findings and caveats: Contracting CD8+ clones were enriched in EMRA, CD4+ mainly in CM and EM.

This clonotype appeared a few times. The antigen remains unidentified. The CDR3 runs 12 residues. Germline V gene sequence: CDR1 SQVTM, CDR2 ANQGSEA. V was shortened by 3 bases and J by 3 bases, with 8 bases between the two germline ends. It was 5'RACE with constant-segment primers that produced the TCR alpha and TCR beta cDNA libraries, which carried sample barcodes and UMIs. TCRdb re-called the 5' RACE reads through MiXCR, storing one row per CDR3 protein. The sample consists of 65,000 to 95,000 distinct CDR3 sequences, about 13% of them appearing once. Sequenced material: PBMCs or a T cell subset sorted from them (not recorded which). This clonotype was obtained from a man in his late teens or twenties who had mild COVID-19 (a few samples of this study predate the infection). Cell type and time point are not known. V is TRBV29-1 and J is TRBJ1-1; weak D call: TRBD1 (5 bases). The CDR3 sequence: CSVEPGHTEAFF. The CDR3 coding sequence is TGCAGCGTTGAGCCAGGGCACACTGAAGCTTTCTTT.